The rows below give T cell receptor beta chains drawn from one sample of a study of cytomegalovirus exposure and HLA in healthy donors. Repertoires were generated with immunoSEQ multiplex PCR, while TCRdb's copy carries only in-frame clones and drops some. Among 190,000 or so clones, over 80% were seen once, and the ten largest hold 9.5% to 13%. Input material: PBMCs. These receptors all come from a woman aged 50 to 60 in good health and CMV-seropositive. CDR3s include the opening cysteine and the closing phenylalanine or tryptophan. D genes are given only for firm matches. A clone size is listed for some rows: how often the clone was seen (once, few, many), or a class if it is expanded.

d_gene,abundance,v_gene,j_gene,CDR3nt,CDR3aa
TRBD1,NA,TRBV7-2,TRBJ1-5,TGTGCCAGCAGCCCCTCCGGGACAGCCCAGCCCCAGCATTTT,CASSPSGTAQPQHF
NA,NA,TRBV13,TRBJ1-6,TGTGCCAGCAGCTTGGGTCGCGGTGCCGGTTCACCCCTCCACTTT,CASSLGRGAGSPLHF
NA,NA,TRBV18,TRBJ2-5,TGTGCCAGCTCACGAGACAGACAAGAGACCCAGTACTTC,CASSRDRQETQYF
NA,NA,TRBV7-6,TRBJ1-1,TGTGCCAGCAGTTCTACTGGGGGGTACACTGAAGCTTTCTTT,CASSSTGGYTEAFF
NA,NA,TRBV5-1,TRBJ1-1,TGCGCCAGCAGCTATGATCAGGGGAACACTGAAGCTTTCTTT,CASSYDQGNTEAFF
NA,NA,TRBV7-6,TRBJ2-5,TGTGCCAGCAGCTTATTGGTGGGCGGGGAGACCCAGTACTTC,CASSLLVGGETQYF
NA,NA,TRBV2,TRBJ1-6,TGTGCCAGAGGCCCGGCGGACGGGGATTCACCCCTCCACTTT,CARGPADGDSPLHF
NA,NA,TRBV6-5,TRBJ2-7,TGTGCCAGCAGTTACTCGACGGTGGGCTCCTACGAGCAGTACTTC,CASSYSTVGSYEQYF
NA,NA,TRBV6-5,TRBJ1-1,TGTGCCAGCACCCTGATGAGTCGTTCGACTGAAGCTTTCTTT,CASTLMSRSTEAFF
NA,NA,TRBV25-1,TRBJ2-3,TGTGCCAGCAGTGAAGGTCGAAGGGGCACAGAAGATACGCAGTATTTT,CASSEGRRGTEDTQYF
TRBD1,few,TRBV7-9,TRBJ1-1,TGTGCCAGCAGCCCCGGACAGGGAGACGGGTGGGACACTGAAGCTTTCTTT,CASSPGQGDGWDTEAFF
NA,once,TRBV28,TRBJ2-7,TGTGCCAGCAGGAGGGTCTACGAGCAGTACTTC,CASRRVYEQYF
TRBD2,NA,TRBV10-3,TRBJ2-7,TGTGCCATCAGTGGGGGGGGTGGGGAGCAGTACTTC,CAISGGGGEQYF
NA,NA,TRBV5-4,TRBJ2-3,TGTGCCAGCAGCCTGCGGGGAGGGGGAGATACGCAGTATTTT,CASSLRGGGDTQYF
NA,NA,TRBV28,TRBJ1-5,TGTGCCAGCAGTTTTTGGGCTGATAGCAATCAGCCCCAGCATTTT,CASSFWADSNQPQHF
NA,NA,TRBV7-2,TRBJ2-1,TGTGCCAGCAGCCTGGGCATCGGTTCCTACAATGAGCAGTTCTTC,CASSLGIGSYNEQFF
NA,NA,TRBV18,TRBJ1-6,TGTGCCAGCACTCAGGACAGCCTAGGGAATTCACCCCTCCACTTT,CASTQDSLGNSPLHF
TRBD1,NA,TRBV5-1,TRBJ1-5,TGCGCCAGCAGCCAGGACAGGGGTATGGACCGCCCTGATCAGCCCCAGCATTTT,CASSQDRGMDRPDQPQHF
NA,NA,TRBV28,TRBJ2-7,TGTGCCAGCAGAGAGGGTATAGGGCAGTACTTC,CASREGIGQYF
NA,NA,TRBV7-6,TRBJ1-5,TGTGCCAGCAGCCCCATGACAGACGGGCAGCCCCAGCATTTT,CASSPMTDGQPQHF
NA,NA,TRBV19,TRBJ2-2,TGTGCCAGTAGTAGCTTCCTAGTCACCGGGGAGCTGTTTTTT,CASSSFLVTGELFF
NA,NA,TRBV5-6,TRBJ1-6,TGTGCCAGCAGCTACACCGCCACGGGAATCTATAATTCACCCCTCCACTTT,CASSYTATGIYNSPLHF